The sequence of this T cell receptor (beta chain) was determined in a study of control samples from healthy donors and cancer patients. Per germline, CDR1 LGHNA and CDR2 YSLEER. The germline V and J ends were trimmed by 1 base and 2 bases, with 6 bases remaining between them. There are 14 residues in the CDR3. TCRdb's copy holds only in-frame clones and misses some; the assay was immunoSEQ multiplex PCR. The data show under 150,000 clones, approximately 88% seen once. The sequencing sample was made of blood. This sequence joins TRBV4-3 and TRBJ1-5, with no clear D. This receptor was obtained from a middle-aged man in good health. This CDR3 is CASSQVRGNQPQHF. The CDR3 DNA reads as TGCGCCAGCAGCCAAGTGAGGGGCAATCAGCCCCAGCATTTT.